The following is a T cell receptor (beta chain) sequence with its context. This sample stems from a study of shared clonotypes between healthy human individuals. Turning to the study itself: Serving as donors were two women and three men, whose ages spanned 18 to 49.

In replicate PCRs of sorted subsets, roughly 200 ng DNA, approximately 30,000 T cell genomes, was used. Sequenced by immunoSEQ multiplex PCR; TCRdb stores in-frame clones only, minus some. The sample contains 2 million to 2.5 million clones, approximately 94% of which appear only once. The germline V gene encodes CDR1 LGHNA and CDR2 YSLEER. The ends were cut back, 1 base at V and 3 bases at J, with 18 bases in the middle. The CDR3 runs 18 residues. Adults of Caucasian background living in Nashville, Tennessee made up all donors. The TCR comes from a man between 18 and 35 years old in good health. The specimen was naive CD4+ T cells sorted from blood. Subset: CD45RA+ positively selected. The chain recombines TRBV4-3 with TRBJ1-4, with D uncertain. The chain's CDR3 is CASSQALGGDPANEKLFF. CDR3 DNA sequence: TGCGCCAGCAGCCAAGCCCTGGGCGGAGACCCCGCTAATGAAAAACTGTTTTTT.